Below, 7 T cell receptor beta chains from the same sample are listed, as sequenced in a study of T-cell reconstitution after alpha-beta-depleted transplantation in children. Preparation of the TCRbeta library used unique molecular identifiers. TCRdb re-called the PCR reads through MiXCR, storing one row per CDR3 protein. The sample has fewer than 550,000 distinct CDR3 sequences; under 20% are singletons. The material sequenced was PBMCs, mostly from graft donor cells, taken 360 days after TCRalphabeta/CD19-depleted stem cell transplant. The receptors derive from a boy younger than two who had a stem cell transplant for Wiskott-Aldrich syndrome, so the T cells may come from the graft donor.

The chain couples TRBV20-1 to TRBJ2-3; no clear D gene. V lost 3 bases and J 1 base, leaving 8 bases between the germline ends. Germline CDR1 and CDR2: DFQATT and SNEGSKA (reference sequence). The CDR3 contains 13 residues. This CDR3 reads CSASIRRTDTQYF. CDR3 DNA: TGCAGTGCTAGTATTAGACGCACAGATACGCAGTATTTT.

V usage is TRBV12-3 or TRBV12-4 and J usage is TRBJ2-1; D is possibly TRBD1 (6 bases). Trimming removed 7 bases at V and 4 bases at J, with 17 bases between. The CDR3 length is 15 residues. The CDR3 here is CASTQGGWRYNEQFF. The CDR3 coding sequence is TGTGCCAGCACCCAAGGGGGATGGAGGTACAATGAGCAGTTCTTC.

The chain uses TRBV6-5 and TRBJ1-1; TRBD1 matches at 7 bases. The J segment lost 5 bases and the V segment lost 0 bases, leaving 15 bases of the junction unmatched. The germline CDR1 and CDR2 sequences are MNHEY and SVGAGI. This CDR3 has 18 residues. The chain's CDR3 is CASSYSKATGRFVTEAFF. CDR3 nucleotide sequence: TGTGCCAGCAGTTACTCCAAGGCGACAGGGAGATTTGTGACTGAAGCTTTCTTT.

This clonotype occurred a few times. Here the CDR3 reads CAISEGPMGANVLTF. CDR3 nucleotide sequence: TGTGCCATCAGTGAGGGTCCCATGGGGGCCAACGTCCTGACTTTC. This sequence joins TRBV10-3 and TRBJ2-6; no definite D call. CDR1 and CDR2 (germline): ENHRY, SYGVKD. The V end was cut by 2 bases, the J end by 4 bases, with 9 bases between. This CDR3 has 15 amino acids.

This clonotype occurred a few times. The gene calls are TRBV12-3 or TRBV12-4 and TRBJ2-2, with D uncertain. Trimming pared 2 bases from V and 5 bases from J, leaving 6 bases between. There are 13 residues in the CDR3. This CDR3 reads CASSLYATGELFF. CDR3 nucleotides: TGTGCCAGCAGTTTATACGCGACCGGGGAGCTGTTTTTT.

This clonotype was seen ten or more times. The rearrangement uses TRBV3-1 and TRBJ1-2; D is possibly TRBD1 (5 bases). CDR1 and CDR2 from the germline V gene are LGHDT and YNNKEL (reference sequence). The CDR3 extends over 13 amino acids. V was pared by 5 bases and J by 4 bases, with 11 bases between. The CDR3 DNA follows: TGTGCCAGCAGCTTGGACACTTTCTATGGCTACACCTTC. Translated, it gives CASSLDTFYGYTF.

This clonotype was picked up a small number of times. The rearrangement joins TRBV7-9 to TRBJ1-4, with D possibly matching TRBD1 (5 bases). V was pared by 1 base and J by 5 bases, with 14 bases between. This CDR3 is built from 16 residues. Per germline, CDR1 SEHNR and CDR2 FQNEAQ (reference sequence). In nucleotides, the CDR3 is TGTGCCAGCAGCTTAGATGTTAGGCCAGGGAATGAAAAACTGTTTTTT. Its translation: CASSLDVRPGNEKLFF. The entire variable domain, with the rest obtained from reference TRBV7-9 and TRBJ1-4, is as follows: DTGVSQNPRHKITKRGQNVTFRCDPISEHNRLYWYRQTLGQGPEFLTYFQNEAQLEKSRLLSDRFSAERPKGSFSTLEIQRTEQGDSAMYLCASSLDVRPGNEKLFFGSGTQLSVL.